This TCR beta chain was obtained from a study of metastatic and nonmetastatic thyroid tumors. On the study more broadly: For malignant and benign thyroid patients, tumor or nodule tissue and blood were the sources whose repertoires were compared.

Patients had received no treatment of any kind before thyroid surgery. Original analysis: A distant-metastasis classifier for papillary thyroid cancer was built using CDR3 differences across clinicopathological groups. TCRdb redid the clone calls on the PCR reads using MiXCR. Here the V and J calls rest on TCRdb's processing, not on the authors' analysis. This table holds around 18,000 clones, around a third found once. Study results and limitations: For both blood and tumor, malignant thyroid tumors reportedly showed significantly higher TCR beta diversity than benign nodules did.

The CDR3 spans 15 residues. V lost 0 bases and J lost 6; bases outside the gene matches: 6. Germline V lookup: CDR1 SGHRS, CDR2 YFSETQ. A few counts support this clone. As yet, its antigen is unknown. The chain has TRBV5-1 and TRBJ2-3, with 8 nucleotides matching TRBD1. The sample taken for sequencing was tumor tissue. This TCR derives from a female donor with papillary thyroid cancer or a benign thyroid nodule (not recorded which). Some clones in this sample may be carry-over from other donors' samples. CDR3 DNA sequence: TGCGCCAGCAGCTTGGCCCCAGGGGGCGGCGATACGCAGTATTTT. This translates into CASSLAPGGGDTQYF.